The 14 T cell receptor beta chains reported below all come from one sample, sequenced in a study of blood T cell repertoires in COVID-19. Assay: immunoSEQ multiplex PCR; the TCRdb copy retains only in-frame clones and omits some. The sample contains about 200,000 clones, about nine tenths of which appear only once. The source material was peripheral blood. The receptors here all came from a man aged 18 to 30 with active or convalescent COVID-19.

The rearrangement links TRBV5-4 to TRBJ1-2; no definite D call. Per the germline V gene, CDR1 is SGHNT and CDR2 is YYREEE (reference sequence). The CDR3 is made up of 14 amino acids. The V and J ends lost 2 bases and 6 bases respectively, with 14 bases between them. The DNA for the CDR3 is TGTGCCAGCAGCTTTGCCGCCCCTCGCGATGGCTACACCTTC. Amino acids: CASSFAAPRDGYTF.

In this sample, this clone turned up once. The rearrangement joins TRBV6-5 to TRBJ1-2, with D possibly matching TRBD1 (6 bases). This CDR3 comprises 15 residues. The germline V gene encodes CDR1 MNHEY and CDR2 SVGAGI. The V and J ends lost 6 bases and 6 bases respectively, with 20 bases between them. The CDR3 region has the DNA TGTGCCAGCAGCAGCTCGGGCAGGGGAGTCCATGGCTACACCTTC. Protein sequence: CASSSSGRGVHGYTF.

The chain carries TRBV7-6 and TRBJ2-1, with a tentative D call TRBD1 (5 bases). The V gene's germline CDR1 is SGHVS and CDR2 FNYEAQ. This CDR3 has 15 residues. V was trimmed by 1 base and J by 8 bases, leaving 15 bases between them. CDR3 sequence (DNA): TGTGCCAGCAGCTTAGAACGAGACAGAAGCGATGAGCAGTTCTTC. Translating it yields CASSLERDRSDEQFF.

This clone showed up just once. This chain links TRBV5-5 with TRBJ2-7; 7 positions match TRBD1. Germline trimming cut 3 bases from V and 0 bases from J; bases unmatched to any gene: 6. The germline V gene has CDR1 SGHKS and CDR2 YYEKEE (reference sequence). The CDR3 covers 15 residues. The CDR3 DNA is TGTGCCAGCAGCTCAGGACAGGCTAACTCCTACGAGCAGTACTTC. This sequence encodes CASSSGQANSYEQYF.

The gene calls are TRBV7-9 and TRBJ1-1, with TRBD1 as a possible D gene (5 bases). Trimming took off 5 bases at V and 7 bases at J, with 14 bases between the two ends. This CDR3 spans 13 amino acids. Per the germline V gene, CDR1 is SEHNR and CDR2 is FQNEAQ (reference sequence). The CDR3 here is CASSGDGGGEAFF. The CDR3 coding sequence is TGTGCCAGCAGCGGAGATGGGGGAGGTGAAGCTTTCTTT.

The chain uses TRBV29-1 and TRBJ2-7; D perhaps matches TRBD1 (6 bases). Germline loops: CDR1 SQVTM, CDR2 ANQGSEA. The CDR3 runs 13 residues. With 6 bases removed from V and 2 bases from J, the gap between germline ends came to 14 bases. This CDR3 is CSVGRQETYEQYF. Here the CDR3 DNA reads TGCAGCGTAGGGAGACAGGAAACCTACGAGCAGTACTTC.

This clone was found a few times. The gene calls are TRBV9 and TRBJ1-3; TRBD1 matches at 8 bases. This CDR3 spans 15 amino acids. Germline CDR1 SGDLS, CDR2 YYNGEE. V trimming: 3 bases; J trimming: 0 bases; junction bases outside the gene matches: 2. The chain's CDR3 is CASSDDRGSGNTIYF. In DNA form, the CDR3 reads TGTGCCAGCAGCGACGACAGGGGCTCTGGAAACACCATATATTTT.

This clone has just one count. The chain employs TRBV29-1 and TRBJ2-5, with 9 bases aligning to TRBD1. The CDR3 has 14 amino acids. Unmatched junction bases numbered 7, after V lost 3 bases and J lost 5 bases. Germline loops: CDR1 SQVTM, CDR2 ANQGSEA. DNA for the CDR3: TGCAGCGTTGAGGGTCGGGACAGGGCGGAGACCCAGTACTTC. This encodes CSVEGRDRAETQYF.

The chain couples TRBV3-1 (or the pseudogene TRBV3-2) to TRBJ1-2, with a possible D match to TRBD1 (5 bases). The CDR3 consists of 14 residues. Per the germline V gene, CDR1 is LGHDT and CDR2 is YNNKEL (reference sequence). Trimming removed 0 bases at V and 5 bases at J, with 10 bases between. CDR3 sequence: CASSQEAGTYGYTF. CDR3 in DNA: TGTGCCAGCAGCCAAGAAGCCGGGACTTATGGCTACACCTTC.

In its sample, this clone was seen a few times. This chain uses TRBV30 with TRBJ1-1; TRBD1 matches 8 bases. The V gene's germline CDR1 is GTSNPN and CDR2 SVGIG (reference sequence). V lost 1 base and J lost 0; bases outside the gene matches: 4. The CDR3 length is 15 residues. CDR3 in DNA: TGTGCCTGGAGTGGACAGGGGTACATGAACACTGAAGCTTTCTTT. Translation: CAWSGQGYMNTEAFF.

The chain's CDR3 is CASSQDLGTRGGYTF. The DNA for the CDR3 is TGCGCCAGCAGCCAAGATTTGGGGACAAGGGGTGGCTACACCTTC. The rearrangement joins TRBV4-1 to TRBJ1-2; the D gene is possibly TRBD1 (6 bases). This CDR3 contains 15 residues. Trimming shortened V by 0 bases and J by 7 bases, and 15 bases separated the two germline ends. From germline, CDR1 is MGHRA and CDR2 YSYEKL.

V and J are TRBV7-9 and TRBJ1-1; TRBD1 might be the D (5 bases). Germline V gives CDR1 SEHNR, CDR2 FQNEAQ (reference sequence). V gave up 0 bases and J gave up 4 bases, with 9 bases separating them. The CDR3 sequence is 14 residues long. The CDR3 is CASSLAGGFTEAFF. Here the CDR3 DNA reads TGTGCCAGCAGCTTAGCTGGGGGGTTCACTGAAGCTTTCTTT.

This clone was seen a handful of times. This chain uses TRBV6-5 with TRBJ1-5; D perhaps matches TRBD1 (5 bases). In germline, CDR1 is MNHEY, CDR2 SVGAGI. This CDR3 is built from 14 residues. V dropped 8 bases and J dropped 4 bases, with 15 bases sitting between them. The CDR3 is CASLRGRTNQPQHF. CDR3 bases: TGTGCCAGCTTAAGGGGTCGGACAAATCAGCCCCAGCATTTT.

This CDR3 reads CASSFRQGDTIYF. The CDR3 DNA reads TGCGCCAGCAGCTTTAGACAGGGCGACACCATATATTTT. This rearrangement joins TRBV5-1 to TRBJ1-3; the match to TRBD1 covers 7 bases. This CDR3 is built from 13 residues. CDR1 SGHRS and CDR2 YFSETQ come from the germline V gene. Trimming cost V 2 bases and J 8 bases; bases outside gene matches: 4.